This T cell receptor (beta chain) was obtained from a study of blood T cell repertoires in COVID-19. Those enrolled, adults aged about 18 to 89 years, came from 25 or so US areas. Researchers sorted participants into cohorts using their self-reported clinical history. Germline CDR1 LNHDA, CDR2 SQIVND (reference sequence). The V gene end was trimmed by 8 bases and the J gene end by 4 bases; junction bases not matched to a gene: 8. The CDR3 contains 14 residues. Profiled with immunoSEQ multiplex PCR; TCRdb holds only in-frame clones, not every one. The table shows about 270,000 clones, with under 95% occurring only once.

The rearrangement joins TRBV19 to TRBJ2-7; 10 nucleotides line up with TRBD1. Input material: PBMCs or T cells enriched from blood (not recorded which). The clonotype was recovered from a man between 35 and 55 years old who had been exposed to COVID-19. In nucleotides, the CDR3 is TGTGCCAGTGGTGCGGGGACAGGGGCTTACGAGCAGTACTTC. The encoded protein is CASGAGTGAYEQYF.